The present TCR beta chain was sequenced within a study of T-cell reconstitution after alpha-beta-depleted transplantation in children. Study findings and constraints: The study traced high day-60 TCRbeta diversity in some patients to surviving recipient T cells and thymic progenitors.

This clonotype showed up many times. Its antigen remains unknown. The ends lost 8 bases at V and 4 bases at J; junction bases unmatched: 8. Germline lookup yields CDR1 SGHRS and CDR2 YFSETQ. This CDR3 has 13 residues. For TCRbeta, the library was prepared with unique molecular identifiers. In TCRdb, the PCR reads were re-called with MiXCR into one record per CDR3 protein. Found here are over 150,000 distinct CDR3 sequences, approximately 6.9% of them singletons; the top ten hold 4.5% to 6.5%. The starting material was PBMCs, obtained before TCRalphabeta/CD19-depleted stem cell transplant. The sequence was collected from a boy aged 2 to 10 with acute lymphoblastic leukemia, due to receive a stem cell transplant. The chain carries TRBV5-1 and TRBJ2-7; 8 bases are a match to TRBD2. The CDR3 coding sequence is TGCGCCAGTGCAGGCGGGGGGCTTTACGAGCAGTACTTC. Amino acids: CASAGGGLYEQYF.